The 7 T cell receptor beta chains below come from one sample, sequenced in a study of T cells in localized non-small cell lung cancer (TCRdb year 2020). Libraries came from the immunoSEQ multiplex PCR assay. Here the immuneACCESS table is served through TCRdb, limited to in-frame sequences with V and J called. Missing clones are a known gap in these copies; in checked studies unresolved V genes cover under half, and the rest lacks a known reason. This sample comprises approximately 33,000 clones, approximately 94% of them detected only once. More than 5.5% of the sample belongs to the ten largest clones. This specimen was peripheral blood, taken before any cancer treatment. The source is a female donor of 60 years or more with stage I lung adenocarcinoma.

The chain couples TRBV7-2 to TRBJ1-5; 7 bases line up with TRBD1. J gave up 7 bases and V 6 bases, and 15 bases lay outside the gene matches. Germline V gene lookup returns CDR1 SGHTA and CDR2 FQGNSA. This CDR3 comprises 16 residues. The CDR3 reads CASSPRSQGVEQPQHF. The CDR3 bases are TGTGCCAGCAGTCCAAGGTCGCAGGGGGTTGAGCAGCCCCAGCATTTT.

The rearrangement uses TRBV27 and TRBJ2-3, with D tentatively TRBD2 (6 bases). CDR1 is MNHEY, CDR2 SMNVEV, per germline (reference sequence). The V and J ends lost 2 bases and 9 bases respectively, with 12 bases between them. The CDR3 is 13 residues long. CDR3 region: CASSLQGGVTQYF. The DNA of the CDR3 is TGTGCCAGCAGTTTACAGGGAGGTGTGACGCAGTATTTT.

V is TRBV2 and J is TRBJ2-4; D is possibly TRBD1 or TRBD2 (6 bases each). The CDR3 is 15 residues long. Looked up from germline, CDR1 is SNHLY and CDR2 is FYNNEI. Trimming pared 7 bases from V and 10 bases from J, leaving 23 bases between. CDR3 DNA sequence: TGTGCCAGCACGGAAGGGGGGCAGAATTTTCAAATTCAGTACTTC. The encoded protein is CASTEGGQNFQIQYF.

The sample holds one count of this clone. The chain links TRBV7-9 to TRBJ2-3, with D unclear. The V and J ends lost 1 base and 3 bases respectively, with 11 bases between them. Per the germline V gene, CDR1 is SEHNR and CDR2 is FQNEAQ (reference sequence). The CDR3 extends over 15 amino acids. CDR3 DNA sequence: TGTGCCAGCAGCTTAGAAGGGATTGAGACAGATACGCAGTATTTT. It is translated as CASSLEGIETDTQYF.

This clone showed up just once. The chain couples TRBV9 to TRBJ2-2, with a weak D call TRBD2 (5 bases). The V end lost 1 base, the J end lost 1 base, and 23 bases lay between the germline ends. Germline CDR1 and CDR2: SGDLS and YYNGEE. This CDR3 is built from 20 residues. The CDR3 here is CASSVRDLGRRTLNTGELFF. For the CDR3, the DNA is TGTGCCAGCAGCGTAAGGGATTTGGGCCGGAGGACTTTGAACACCGGGGAGCTGTTTTTT.

The rearrangement uses TRBV19 and TRBJ1-4; maybe TRBD1 (5 bases). The V gene's germline CDR1 is LNHDA and CDR2 SQIVND (reference sequence). The ends were cut back, 6 bases at V and 8 bases at J, with 13 bases in the middle. This CDR3 comprises 13 residues. This CDR3 is CASRGQGKEKLFF. As DNA, the CDR3 is TGTGCCAGTAGAGGGCAGGGTAAAGAAAAACTGTTTTTT.

This chain joins TRBV19 and TRBJ1-6; the D is unclear. Trimming took off 3 bases at V and 8 bases at J, with 26 bases between the two ends. The CDR3 is made up of 19 amino acids. Germline lookup yields CDR1 LNHDA and CDR2 SQIVND (reference sequence). The CDR3 bases are TGTGCCAGTAGTATTGACCCCTATCCATACCCTAGTGCGGATTCACCCCTCCACTTT. As protein: CASSIDPYPYPSADSPLHF.